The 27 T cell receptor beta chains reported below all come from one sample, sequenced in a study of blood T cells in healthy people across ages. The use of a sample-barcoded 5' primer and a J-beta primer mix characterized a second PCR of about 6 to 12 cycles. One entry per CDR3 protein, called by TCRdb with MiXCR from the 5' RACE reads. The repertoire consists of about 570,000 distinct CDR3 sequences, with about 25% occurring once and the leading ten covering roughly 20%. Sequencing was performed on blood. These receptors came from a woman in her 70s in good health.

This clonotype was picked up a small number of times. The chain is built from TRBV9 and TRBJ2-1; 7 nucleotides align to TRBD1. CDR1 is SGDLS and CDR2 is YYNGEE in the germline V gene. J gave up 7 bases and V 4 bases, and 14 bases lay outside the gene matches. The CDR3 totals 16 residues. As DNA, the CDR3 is TGTGCCAGCAGCTTCCGCGAGGGGGCCGTGGGAAATGAGCAGTTCTTC. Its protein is CASSFREGAVGNEQFF.

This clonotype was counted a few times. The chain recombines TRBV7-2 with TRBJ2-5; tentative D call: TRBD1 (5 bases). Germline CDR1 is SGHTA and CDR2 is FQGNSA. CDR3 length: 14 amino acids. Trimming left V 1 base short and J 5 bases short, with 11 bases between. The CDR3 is CASSLGPGWETQYF. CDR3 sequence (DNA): TGTGCCAGCAGCTTAGGCCCAGGGTGGGAGACCCAGTACTTC.

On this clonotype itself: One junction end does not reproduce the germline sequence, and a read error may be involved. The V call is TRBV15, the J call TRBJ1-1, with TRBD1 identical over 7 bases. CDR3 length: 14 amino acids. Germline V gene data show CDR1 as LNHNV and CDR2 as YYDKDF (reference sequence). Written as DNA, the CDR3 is TGTGTCACCAACCGAGGGGGCCCGAACACTGAAGCTTTCTTT. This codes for CVTNRGGPNTEAFF.

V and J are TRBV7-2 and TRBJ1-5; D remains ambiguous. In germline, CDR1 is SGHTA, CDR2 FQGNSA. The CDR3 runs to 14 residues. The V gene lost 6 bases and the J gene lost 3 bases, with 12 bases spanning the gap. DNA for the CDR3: TGTGCCAGCAGTACCCGGACGGACAATCAGCCCCAGCATTTT. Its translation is CASSTRTDNQPQHF.

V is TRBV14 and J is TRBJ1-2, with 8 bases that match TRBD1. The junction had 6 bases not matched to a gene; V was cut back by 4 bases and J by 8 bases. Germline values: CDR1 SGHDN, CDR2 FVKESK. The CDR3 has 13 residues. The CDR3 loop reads CASSLGRGLGYTF. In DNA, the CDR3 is TGTGCCAGCAGCCTGGGCAGGGGGCTGGGCTACACCTTC.

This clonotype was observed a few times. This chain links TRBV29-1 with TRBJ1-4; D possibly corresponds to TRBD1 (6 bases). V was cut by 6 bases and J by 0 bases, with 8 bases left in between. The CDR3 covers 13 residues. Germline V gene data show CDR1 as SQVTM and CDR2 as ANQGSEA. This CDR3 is CSVGGSTNEKLFF. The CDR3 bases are TGCAGCGTCGGGGGCTCAACTAATGAAAAACTGTTTTTT.

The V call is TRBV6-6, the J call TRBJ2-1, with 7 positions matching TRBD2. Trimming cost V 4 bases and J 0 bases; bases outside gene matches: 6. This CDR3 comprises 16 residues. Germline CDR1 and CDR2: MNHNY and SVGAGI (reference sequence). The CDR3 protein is CASSSTAGSSYNEQFF. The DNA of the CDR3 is TGTGCCAGCAGTTCCACAGCGGGAAGCTCCTACAATGAGCAGTTCTTC.

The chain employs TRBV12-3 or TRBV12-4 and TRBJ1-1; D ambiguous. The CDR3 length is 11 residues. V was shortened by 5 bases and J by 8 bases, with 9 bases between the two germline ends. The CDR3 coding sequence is TGTGCCAGCAGTACGTTTAAGGAAGCTTTCTTT. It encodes CASSTFKEAFF.

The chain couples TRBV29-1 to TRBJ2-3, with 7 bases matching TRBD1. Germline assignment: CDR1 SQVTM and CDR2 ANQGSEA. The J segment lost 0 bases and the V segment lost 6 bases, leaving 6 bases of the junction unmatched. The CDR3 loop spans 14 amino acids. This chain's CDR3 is CSVSGTASTDTQYF. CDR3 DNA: TGCAGCGTCTCCGGGACAGCAAGCACAGATACGCAGTATTTT.

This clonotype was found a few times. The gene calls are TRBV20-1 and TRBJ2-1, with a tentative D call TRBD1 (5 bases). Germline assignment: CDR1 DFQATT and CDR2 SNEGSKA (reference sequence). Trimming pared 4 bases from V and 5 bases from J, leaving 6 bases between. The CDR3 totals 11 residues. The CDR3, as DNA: TGCAGTGCTAAACAGGACAATGAGCAGTTCTTC. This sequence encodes CSAKQDNEQFF.

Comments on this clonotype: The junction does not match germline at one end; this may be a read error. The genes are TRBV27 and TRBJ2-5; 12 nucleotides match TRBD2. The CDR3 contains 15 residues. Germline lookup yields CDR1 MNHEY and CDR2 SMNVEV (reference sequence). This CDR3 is CASRLAGAGGEAQYF. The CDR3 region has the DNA TGTGCCAGCCGACTAGCGGGGGCTGGTGGAGAGGCCCAGTACTTC.

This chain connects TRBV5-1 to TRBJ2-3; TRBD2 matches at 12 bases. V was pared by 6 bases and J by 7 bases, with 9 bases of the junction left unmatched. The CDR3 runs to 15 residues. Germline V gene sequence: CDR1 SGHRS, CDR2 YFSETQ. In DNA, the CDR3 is TGCGCCAGCACGTCTAGCGGGGGGGCTTTCAATACGCAGTATTTT. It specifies CASTSSGGAFNTQYF.

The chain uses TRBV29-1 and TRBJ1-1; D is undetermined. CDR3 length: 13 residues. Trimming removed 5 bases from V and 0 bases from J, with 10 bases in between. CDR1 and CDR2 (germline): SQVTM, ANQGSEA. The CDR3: CSVRTGMNTEAFF. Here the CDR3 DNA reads TGCAGCGTTCGAACCGGAATGAACACTGAAGCTTTCTTT. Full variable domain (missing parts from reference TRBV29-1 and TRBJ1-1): SAVISQKPSRDICQRGTSLTIQCQVDSQVTMMFWYRQQPGQSLTLIATANQGSEATYESGFVIDKFPISRPNLTFSTLTVSNMSPEDSSIYLCSVRTGMNTEAFFGQGTRLTVV.

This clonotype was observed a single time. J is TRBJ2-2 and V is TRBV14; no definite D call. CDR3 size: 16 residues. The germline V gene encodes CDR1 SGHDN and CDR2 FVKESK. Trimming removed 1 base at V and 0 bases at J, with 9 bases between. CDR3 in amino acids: CASSQVWSANTGELFF. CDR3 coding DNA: TGTGCCAGCAGCCAAGTTTGGAGCGCGAACACCGGGGAGCTGTTTTTT.

CDR3: CASSPVYEQYF. The CDR3 nucleotides are TGTGCCAGCAGCCCAGTCTACGAGCAGTACTTC. This chain uses TRBV7-9 with TRBJ2-5; D is uncertain. The DNA end is more similar to TRBJ2-7, so the J call may be wrong. This CDR3 has 11 amino acids. CDR1 and CDR2 (germline): SEHNR, FQNEAQ (reference sequence).

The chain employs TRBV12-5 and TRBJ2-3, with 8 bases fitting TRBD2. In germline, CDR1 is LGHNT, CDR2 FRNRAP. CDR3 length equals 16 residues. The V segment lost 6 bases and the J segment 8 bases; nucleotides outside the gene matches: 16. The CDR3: CASGLQAGALRGTQYF. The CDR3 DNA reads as TGTGCTAGTGGCCTGCAAGCGGGGGCGCTCCGGGGTACGCAGTATTTT.

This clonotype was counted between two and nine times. CDR3 coding DNA: TGTGCCACCAGTGATCCGGGTGGGGGGAGCTCCTACAATGAGCAGTTCTTC. It yields the protein CATSDPGGGSSYNEQFF. The gene calls are TRBV24-1 and TRBJ2-1; tentatively, D is TRBD2 (6 bases). This CDR3 is 17 amino acids long. Germline values: CDR1 KGHDR, CDR2 SFDVKD. V lost 3 bases and J lost 0, with 14 bases in between.

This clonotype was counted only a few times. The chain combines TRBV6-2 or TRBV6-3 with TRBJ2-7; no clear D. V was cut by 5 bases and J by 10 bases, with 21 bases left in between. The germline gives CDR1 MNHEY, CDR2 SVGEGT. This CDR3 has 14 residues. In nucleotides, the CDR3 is TGTGCCAGCAGTCCCACGTGGCGCGTCGCCCTACAGTACTTC. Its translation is CASSPTWRVALQYF.

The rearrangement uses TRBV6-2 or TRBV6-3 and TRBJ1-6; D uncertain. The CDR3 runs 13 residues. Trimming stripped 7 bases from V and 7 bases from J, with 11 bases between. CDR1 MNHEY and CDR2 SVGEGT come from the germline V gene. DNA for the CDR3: TGTGCCAGCACCGTATACGCCAATTCACCCCTCCACTTT. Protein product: CASTVYANSPLHF.

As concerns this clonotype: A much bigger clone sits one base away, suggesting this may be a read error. The CDR3 sequence: CASSGSGGAGNEQLF. For the CDR3, the DNA is TGTGCCAGCAGCGGGAGCGGGGGGGCCGGAAATGAGCAGCTCTTC. The genes are TRBV7-3 and TRBJ2-1; 10 positions agree with TRBD2. CDR1 SGHTA and CDR2 FQGTGA come from the germline V gene. The CDR3 is made up of 15 amino acids. The whole variable domain, filled in from reference TRBV7-3 and TRBJ2-1, reads GAGVSQTPSNKVTEKGKYVELRCDPISGHTALYWYRQSLGQGPEFLIYFQGTGAADDSGLPNDRFFAVRPEGSVSTLKIQRTERGDSAVYLCASSGSGGAGNEQLFGPGTRLTVL.

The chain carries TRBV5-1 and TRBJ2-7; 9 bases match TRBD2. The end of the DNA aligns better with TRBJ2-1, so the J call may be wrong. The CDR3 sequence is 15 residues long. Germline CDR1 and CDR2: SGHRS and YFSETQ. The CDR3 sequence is CASSLGSGGFGEQFF. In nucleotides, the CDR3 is TGCGCCAGCAGCTTGGGTAGCGGGGGCTTTGGGGAGCAGTTCTTC.

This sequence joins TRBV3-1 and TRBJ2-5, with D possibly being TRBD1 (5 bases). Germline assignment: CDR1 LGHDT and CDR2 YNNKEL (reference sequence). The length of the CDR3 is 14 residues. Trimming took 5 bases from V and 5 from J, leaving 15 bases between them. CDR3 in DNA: TGTGCCAGCAGCTTGGCCAGGGTCTATGAGACCCAGTACTTC. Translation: CASSLARVYETQYF.

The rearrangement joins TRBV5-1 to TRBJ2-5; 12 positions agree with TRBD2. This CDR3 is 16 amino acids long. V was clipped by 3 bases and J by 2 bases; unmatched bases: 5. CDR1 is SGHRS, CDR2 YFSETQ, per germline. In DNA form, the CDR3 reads TGCGCCAGCAGCTACCTGACTAGCGGGGGACAAGAGACCCAGTACTTC. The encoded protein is CASSYLTSGGQETQYF.

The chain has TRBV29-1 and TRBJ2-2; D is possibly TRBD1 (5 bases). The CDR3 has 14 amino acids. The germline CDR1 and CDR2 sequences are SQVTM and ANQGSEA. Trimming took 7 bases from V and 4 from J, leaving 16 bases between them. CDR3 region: CSGTRQSPTGELFF. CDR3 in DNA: TGCAGCGGTACCCGACAGAGCCCCACCGGGGAGCTGTTTTTT.

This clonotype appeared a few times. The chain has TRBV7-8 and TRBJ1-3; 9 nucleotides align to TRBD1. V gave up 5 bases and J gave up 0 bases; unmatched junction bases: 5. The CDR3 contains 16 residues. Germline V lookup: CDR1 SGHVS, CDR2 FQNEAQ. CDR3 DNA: TGTGCCAGCAGCGCCAGGGACAGGGACTCTGGAAACACCATATATTTT. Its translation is CASSARDRDSGNTIYF.

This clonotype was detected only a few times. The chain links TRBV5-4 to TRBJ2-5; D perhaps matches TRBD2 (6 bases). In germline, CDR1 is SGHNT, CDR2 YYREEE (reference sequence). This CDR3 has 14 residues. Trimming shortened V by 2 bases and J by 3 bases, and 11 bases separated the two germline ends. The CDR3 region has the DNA TGTGCCAGCAGCTTTCCCCGGGGGAAAGAGACCCAGTACTTC. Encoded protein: CASSFPRGKETQYF.

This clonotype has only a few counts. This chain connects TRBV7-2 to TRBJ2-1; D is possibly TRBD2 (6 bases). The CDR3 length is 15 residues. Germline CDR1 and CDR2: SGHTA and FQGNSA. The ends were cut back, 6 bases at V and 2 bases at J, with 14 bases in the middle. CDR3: CASSKSGFPYNEQFF. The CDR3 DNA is TGTGCCAGCAGTAAAAGCGGGTTTCCCTACAATGAGCAGTTCTTC.